The 25 T cell receptor beta chains presented below share a single source sample, sequenced in a study of T-cell memory formation after mild COVID-19. Using its own MiXCR run on the 5' RACE reads, TCRdb lists one record per CDR3 protein. The table has 150,000 to 200,000 distinct CDR3 sequences, around 10% seen once. Sequenced material: PBMCs or a T cell subset sorted from them (not recorded which). Receptors originate from a man younger than 30 who had mild COVID-19 (a few samples of this study predate the infection). Cell type and time point are not known.

This chain joins TRBV5-1 and TRBJ1-2, with D maybe TRBD1 (5 bases). V was shortened by 4 bases and J by 3 bases, with 13 bases between the two germline ends. Germline CDR1 SGHRS, CDR2 YFSETQ. The CDR3 totals 14 residues. The CDR3 DNA sequence: TGCGCCAGCAGCACCGAGGGCAGGGACTATGGCTACACCTTC. Protein: CASSTEGRDYGYTF.

A few counts support this clonotype. V gene TRBV19 combines with J gene TRBJ2-3; D is unresolved. There are 12 residues in the CDR3. The germline CDR1 and CDR2 sequences are LNHDA and SQIVND (reference sequence). With 6 bases removed from V and 3 bases from J, the gap between germline ends came to 7 bases. The CDR3 DNA follows: TGTGCCAGTAGGAGTTTTACAGATACGCAGTATTTT. It yields the protein CASRSFTDTQYF.

This clonotype has a handful of counts. The junction departs from the called germline gene at one end, perhaps through a read error. The rearrangement links TRBV28 to TRBJ2-4; D not certain. Per germline, CDR1 MDHEN and CDR2 SYDVKM. The CDR3 length is 12 residues. The CDR3 sequence: CASSPDRLSTDF. CDR3 coding DNA: TGTGCCAGCAGCCCGGACCGCTTAAGTACGGACTTC.

This clonotype has only a few counts. The J gene is TRBJ2-1, the V gene TRBV5-1, with 7 bases matching TRBD1. This CDR3 spans 13 amino acids. Unmatched junction bases numbered 6, after V lost 4 bases and J lost 8 bases. CDR1 and CDR2 from the germline V gene are SGHRS and YFSETQ. The CDR3, as DNA: TGCGCCAGCAGCCGCGACAGGGTGGATGAGCAGTTCTTC. This sequence encodes CASSRDRVDEQFF.

This clonotype was counted once. This chain uses TRBV4-1 with TRBJ1-6; D gene unclear. The germline gives CDR1 MGHRA, CDR2 YSYEKL. There are 17 residues in the CDR3. Trimming removed 0 bases at V and 0 bases at J, with 9 bases between. CDR3 sequence (DNA): TGCGCCAGCAGCCAAGATCGAGTGAGCTCCTATAATTCACCCCTCCACTTT. This gives the protein CASSQDRVSSYNSPLHF.

The chain uses TRBV30 and TRBJ2-1; tentative D call: TRBD1 (6 bases). The CDR3 is made up of 11 amino acids. Germline CDR1 GTSNPN, CDR2 SVGIG (reference sequence). With 2 bases removed from V and 12 bases from J, the gap between germline ends came to 11 bases. CDR3 DNA: TGTGCCTGGAGTCTAGGGGGTGTGCAGTTCTTC. Its translation: CAWSLGGVQFF.

This clonotype has more than one count but fewer than ten. V and J are TRBV20-1 and TRBJ1-6; tentative D call: TRBD1 (5 bases). Between the trimmed V and J ends, which lost 2 bases and 5 bases, there was a span of 13 bases. CDR1 and CDR2 from the germline V gene are DFQATT and SNEGSKA (reference sequence). The CDR3 is 15 residues long. CDR3 amino acids: CSARRDPVNNSPLHF. DNA for the CDR3: TGCAGTGCTAGAAGGGACCCTGTCAATAATTCACCCCTCCACTTT.

V usage is TRBV3-1 and J usage is TRBJ1-2; possibly TRBD1 for D (5 bases). This CDR3 region has 14 residues. V lost 1 base and J lost 7, with 13 bases in between. Per the germline V gene, CDR1 is LGHDT and CDR2 is YNNKEL (reference sequence). The CDR3 sequence: CASSQGGVAGGYTF. The DNA of the CDR3 is TGTGCCAGCAGCCAAGGAGGGGTAGCCGGTGGCTACACCTTC.

The sample holds many counts of this clonotype. The CDR3 nucleotides are TGTGCCAGCAGCATATTCGACAACAATGAGCAGTTCTTC. Translated: CASSIFDNNEQFF. The chain recombines TRBV7-9 with TRBJ2-1; D is unresolved. The CDR3 is 13 residues long. Per germline, CDR1 SEHNR and CDR2 FQNEAQ (reference sequence). The germline V and J ends were trimmed by 5 bases and 5 bases, with 10 bases remaining between them.

V is TRBV7-9 and J is TRBJ2-5; D gene uncertain. Trimming cost V 5 bases and J 2 bases, with 18 bases left between them. Germline V gene data show CDR1 as SEHNR and CDR2 as FQNEAQ (reference sequence). The CDR3 contains 16 residues. CDR3 region: CASSPLVFSLQETQYF. The CDR3 nucleotides read TGTGCCAGCAGCCCATTAGTCTTCAGCTTGCAAGAGACCCAGTACTTC.

The genes are TRBV7-7 and TRBJ2-2; D might be TRBD1 (6 bases). Looked up from germline, CDR1 is SSHAT and CDR2 is FNYEAQ (reference sequence). Between the trimmed V and J ends, which lost 6 bases and 7 bases, there was a span of 15 bases. The length of the CDR3 is 14 residues. Written as DNA, the CDR3 is TGTGCCAGCAGTTCGGCCCAGGGGCACGGGGAGCTGTTTTTT. It encodes CASSSAQGHGELFF.

This rearrangement joins TRBV4-3 to TRBJ2-1; D is ambiguous. The ends were cut back, 1 base at V and 4 bases at J, with 5 bases in the middle. The CDR3 has 13 residues. The V gene's germline CDR1 is LGHNA and CDR2 YSLEER. The CDR3 DNA is TGCGCCAGCAGCCAAGGTATTTACAATGAGCAGTTCTTC. Protein product: CASSQGIYNEQFF.

In its sample, this clonotype was seen a few times. The rearrangement joins TRBV7-9 to TRBJ2-5; D is perhaps TRBD1 or TRBD2 (5 bases each). Germline loops: CDR1 SEHNR, CDR2 FQNEAQ (reference sequence). V lost 2 bases and J lost 1, with 8 bases in between. CDR3 size: 14 residues. CDR3 protein: CASSLRGTQETQYF. CDR3 coding DNA: TGTGCCAGCAGCTTAAGAGGGACCCAAGAGACCCAGTACTTC.

In this sample, this clonotype turned up a few times. This chain uses TRBV6-5 with TRBJ1-1, with a possible D match to TRBD1 (6 bases). Trimming took 2 bases from V and 1 from J, leaving 11 bases between them. Germline V gene lookup returns CDR1 MNHEY and CDR2 SVGAGI. There are 15 residues in the CDR3. Here the CDR3 reads CASSYRGGPNTEAFF. CDR3 nucleotides: TGTGCCAGCAGTTACAGGGGGGGCCCGAACACTGAAGCTTTCTTT.

This chain connects TRBV4-1 to TRBJ1-1; D is unclear. The ends were cut back, 2 bases at V and 0 bases at J, with 10 bases in the middle. Germline V gene sequence: CDR1 MGHRA, CDR2 YSYEKL. This CDR3 has 15 amino acids. CDR3 in amino acids: CASSQLGLMNTEAFF. CDR3 coding DNA: TGCGCCAGCAGCCAACTTGGACTTATGAACACTGAAGCTTTCTTT.

DNA of the CDR3: TGTGCCAGCAGCCCCGGGGGGCTCGGCTACAATGAGCAGTTCTTC. Its protein product is CASSPGGLGYNEQFF. This sequence joins TRBV6-2 or TRBV6-3 and TRBJ2-1; TRBD2 might be the D (7 bases). This CDR3 region has 15 residues. Germline loops: CDR1 MNHEY, CDR2 SVGEGT. V lost 6 bases and J 3 bases, leaving 15 bases between the germline ends.

Ten or more counts support this clonotype. V is TRBV7-2 and J is TRBJ2-1; 7 nucleotides line up with TRBD2. J was trimmed by 9 bases and V by 6 bases; bases with no gene match: 11. Germline loops: CDR1 SGHTA, CDR2 FQGNSA. The CDR3 extends over 14 amino acids. The CDR3 region is CASSRLGGGLEQFF. CDR3 sequence (DNA): TGTGCCAGCAGTCGACTGGGCGGGGGACTTGAGCAGTTCTTC.

The table lists this clonotype with a few counts. The chain is built from TRBV12-3 or TRBV12-4 and TRBJ2-7; D ambiguous. Trimming cost V 8 bases and J 3 bases, with 14 bases left between them. The CDR3 has 13 residues. The CDR3 loop is CASARTENYEQYF. The DNA of the CDR3 is TGTGCCAGCGCCAGGACGGAGAACTACGAGCAGTACTTC.

This clonotype was counted a few times. This chain links TRBV27 with TRBJ1-4; 10 bases agree with TRBD1. Germline CDR1 is MNHEY and CDR2 is SMNVEV (reference sequence). The CDR3 covers 15 residues. J gave up 8 bases and V 4 bases, and 7 bases lay outside the gene matches. As DNA, the CDR3 is TGTGCCAGCAGTTCCCGGACAGGGGGGAAAGAAAAACTGTTTTTT. Residues: CASSSRTGGKEKLFF.

This clonotype was seen more than once but under ten times. The chain uses TRBV7-9 and TRBJ2-7; no clear D. V dropped 6 bases and J dropped 0 bases, with 6 bases sitting between them. The CDR3 extends over 12 amino acids. Germline-derived CDR1 and CDR2 are SEHNR and FQNEAQ (reference sequence). The CDR3 sequence: CASSWVSYEQYF. The CDR3 coding sequence is TGTGCCAGCAGTTGGGTCTCCTACGAGCAGTACTTC.

This clonotype has more than one count but fewer than ten. The chain combines TRBV7-2 with TRBJ2-3, with 7 bases that match TRBD2. The CDR3 has 14 residues. Germline-derived CDR1 and CDR2 are SGHTA and FQGNSA. V dropped 3 bases and J dropped 5; count of bases not matched to a gene: 5. The CDR3 DNA sequence: TGTGCCAGCAGCTTCGCCGGGGGGATAGATACGCAGTATTTT. Translated, it gives CASSFAGGIDTQYF.

This sequence joins TRBV5-1 and TRBJ1-1; D unresolved. CDR3 length: 13 amino acids. Trimming took off 0 bases at V and 8 bases at J, with 11 bases between the two ends. Germline CDR1 SGHRS, CDR2 YFSETQ. This CDR3 is CASSLDGGWEAFF. The DNA of the CDR3 is TGCGCCAGCAGCTTGGACGGAGGGTGGGAAGCTTTCTTT.

Ten or more counts support this clonotype. The chain uses TRBV20-1 and TRBJ2-5, with 8 bases lining up with TRBD2. The V segment lost 3 bases and the J segment 3 bases; nucleotides outside the gene matches: 3. Germline CDR1 reads DFQATT; CDR2 reads SNEGSKA (reference sequence). The CDR3 runs to 13 residues. CDR3 protein: CSASGGVEETQYF. The DNA of the CDR3 is TGCAGTGCTAGCGGGGGGGTTGAAGAGACCCAGTACTTC.

The V gene is TRBV29-1, the J gene TRBJ1-2, with 9 bases aligning to TRBD1. The CDR3 has 16 residues. V lost 5 bases and J lost 1; bases outside the gene matches: 11. The germline V gene encodes CDR1 SQVTM and CDR2 ANQGSEA. The CDR3 coding sequence is TGCAGCGTTCCTAGTGCCGGGACAGGGCGTAACTATGGCTACACCTTC. Encoded protein: CSVPSAGTGRNYGYTF.

This clonotype was seen a handful of times. This rearrangement joins TRBV18 to TRBJ1-5; D ambiguous. This CDR3 has 15 residues. Trimming cost V 5 bases and J 0 bases, with 11 bases left between them. The V gene's germline CDR1 is KGHSH and CDR2 LQKENI. The CDR3 coding sequence is TGTGCCAGCTCAGGAGATCCCTATAGCAATCAGCCCCAGCATTTT. This translates into CASSGDPYSNQPQHF.